These T cell receptor beta chains were read from a single sample in a study of shared clonotypes between healthy human individuals. The repertoire was sequenced with immunoSEQ multiplex PCR; TCRdb's copy has only in-frame clones and lacks some. The sample yields millions of clones, just under 95% seen once. The specimen was naive CD8+ T cells sorted from blood. The receptor set was obtained from a young man in good health. Each CDR3 is given with its conserved first and last residue. A D gene is named only where the DNA matches it firmly. Part of the rows lack a size; the others show once, few, many or a class for expanded clones.

abundance: .
j_gene: TRBJ2-2
d_gene: .
v_gene: TRBV9
CDR3nt: TGTGCCAGCAGCGTAGTGCAGCCGAACGAGGAAGGCACCGGGGAGCTGTTTTTT
CDR3aa: CASSVVQPNEEGTGELFF

abundance: .
j_gene: TRBJ2-7
d_gene: .
v_gene: TRBV9
CDR3nt: TGTGCCAGCAGCGTGGACCAGGGTTACGAGCAGTACTTC
CDR3aa: CASSVDQGYEQYF

abundance: .
j_gene: TRBJ2-1
d_gene: TRBD2
v_gene: TRBV5-4
CDR3nt: TGTGCCAGCAGCTTGGCCGATGGACTAGCAGTTAATGAGCAGTTCTTC
CDR3aa: CASSLADGLAVNEQFF

abundance: .
j_gene: TRBJ2-3
d_gene: .
v_gene: TRBV27
CDR3nt: TGTGCCAGCAGTTTAGTCAGCACAGATACGCAGTATTTT
CDR3aa: CASSLVSTDTQYF

abundance: .
j_gene: TRBJ1-6
d_gene: .
v_gene: TRBV7-9
CDR3nt: TGTGCCAGCAGCTCAACAGGGCTAGGAAGTAATTCACCCCTCCACTTT
CDR3aa: CASSSTGLGSNSPLHF

abundance: .
j_gene: TRBJ2-5
d_gene: .
v_gene: TRBV5-6
CDR3nt: TGTGCCAGCAGCTTGGTTCGGGTGGGGGAGACCCAGTACTTC
CDR3aa: CASSLVRVGETQYF

abundance: .
j_gene: TRBJ2-5
d_gene: .
v_gene: TRBV11-2
CDR3nt: TGTGCCAGCAGCTTAGCGTGGACGCCCACTAACCAAGAGACCCAGTACTTC
CDR3aa: CASSLAWTPTNQETQYF

abundance: .
j_gene: TRBJ2-7
d_gene: .
v_gene: TRBV7-7
CDR3nt: TGTGCTAGCAGCCTCTCTGATACTGCGTACGAGCAGTACTTC
CDR3aa: CASSLSDTAYEQYF

abundance: .
j_gene: TRBJ2-7
d_gene: .
v_gene: TRBV6-5
CDR3nt: TGTGCCGCCGGGGGACACGGCTCCTACGAGCAGTACTTC
CDR3aa: CAAGGHGSYEQYF

abundance: once
j_gene: TRBJ2-7
d_gene: .
v_gene: TRBV5-6
CDR3nt: TGTGCCAGCAGCCGTCTCGTTGAGCTTGGGGAGCAGTACTTC
CDR3aa: CASSRLVELGEQYF

abundance: .
j_gene: TRBJ1-6
d_gene: .
v_gene: TRBV7-9
CDR3nt: TGTGCCAGCAGCTTAACCCGGCTTGGGGCAGATTCACCCCTCCACTTT
CDR3aa: CASSLTRLGADSPLHF

abundance: .
j_gene: TRBJ2-7
d_gene: .
v_gene: TRBV27
CDR3nt: TGTGCCAGCAGTTTACTAGGGCCGGGAGTGAACGAGCAGTACTTC
CDR3aa: CASSLLGPGVNEQYF

abundance: .
j_gene: TRBJ2-7
d_gene: .
v_gene: TRBV5-1
CDR3nt: TGCGCCAGCAGCTTGGTCCCACCAACCTACGAGCAGTACTTC
CDR3aa: CASSLVPPTYEQYF

abundance: .
j_gene: TRBJ2-2
d_gene: .
v_gene: TRBV27
CDR3nt: TGTGCCAGCATCAGCCGAACAGAAGGAAACACCGGGGAGCTGTTTTTT
CDR3aa: CASISRTEGNTGELFF

abundance: once
j_gene: TRBJ2-3
d_gene: TRBD2
v_gene: TRBV11-2
CDR3nt: TGTGCCAGCAGCCCGGAGAGCGGGGGTCGAGATACGCAGTATTTT
CDR3aa: CASSPESGGRDTQYF

abundance: .
j_gene: TRBJ2-3
d_gene: .
v_gene: TRBV9
CDR3nt: TGTGCCAGCAGCGTAGCGGGAGCTGCAGATACGCAGTATTTT
CDR3aa: CASSVAGAADTQYF

abundance: .
j_gene: TRBJ2-7
d_gene: .
v_gene: TRBV25-1
CDR3nt: TGTGCCAGCAGTGAATCCGGCTCCTCGGGGGAGCAGTACTTC
CDR3aa: CASSESGSSGEQYF

abundance: .
j_gene: TRBJ1-5
d_gene: .
v_gene: TRBV6-6
CDR3nt: TGTGCCAGCAGTTCACCGGACGGAACCTATCAGCCCCAGCATTTT
CDR3aa: CASSSPDGTYQPQHF

abundance: .
j_gene: TRBJ2-5
d_gene: .
v_gene: TRBV19
CDR3nt: TGTGCCAGTAGTATATTAGCGCAAGAGACCCAGTACTTC
CDR3aa: CASSILAQETQYF

abundance: .
j_gene: TRBJ2-1
d_gene: TRBD2
v_gene: TRBV7-2
CDR3nt: TGTGCCAGCAGCTTAGGGGAGGGTTCCTACAATGAGCAGTTCTTC
CDR3aa: CASSLGEGSYNEQFF

abundance: .
j_gene: TRBJ1-1
d_gene: .
v_gene: TRBV19
CDR3nt: TGTGCCACCAACGGGGGGAACACTGAAGCTTTCTTT
CDR3aa: CATNGGNTEAFF

abundance: .
j_gene: TRBJ2-7
d_gene: .
v_gene: TRBV9
CDR3nt: TGTGCCAGCAGCGTAGGACCGTTAGAGGCTAGACCCTATTTGTACGAGCAGTACTTC
CDR3aa: CASSVGPLEARPYLYEQYF

abundance: .
j_gene: TRBJ2-3
d_gene: .
v_gene: TRBV7-8
CDR3nt: TGTGCCAGCAGCTTCGGAGATACGCAGTATTTT
CDR3aa: CASSFGDTQYF

abundance: .
j_gene: TRBJ1-5
d_gene: .
v_gene: TRBV5-5
CDR3nt: TGTGCCAGCAACCGTGAAGATCAGCCCCAGCATTTT
CDR3aa: CASNREDQPQHF

abundance: .
j_gene: TRBJ2-7
d_gene: .
v_gene: TRBV4-1
CDR3nt: TGCGCCAGCAGCCAGGAGGTAGGGGCCATTTATTACGAGCAGTACTTC
CDR3aa: CASSQEVGAIYYEQYF

abundance: once
j_gene: TRBJ1-2
d_gene: .
v_gene: TRBV29-1
CDR3nt: TGCAGCGTTGGCGATGGCTACACCTTC
CDR3aa: CSVGDGYTF

abundance: .
j_gene: TRBJ2-7
d_gene: TRBD1
v_gene: TRBV5-1
CDR3nt: TGCGCCAGCAGCCCGGGACAGGGGCTTACCTACGAGCAGTACTTC
CDR3aa: CASSPGQGLTYEQYF

abundance: .
j_gene: TRBJ2-1
d_gene: .
v_gene: TRBV4-3
CDR3nt: TGCGCCAGCAGCCCTTCGAGGTTTAGTGCCATCTACAATGAGCAGTTCTTC
CDR3aa: CASSPSRFSAIYNEQFF

abundance: few
j_gene: TRBJ1-1
d_gene: TRBD1
v_gene: TRBV2
CDR3nt: TGTGCCAGCAGTCCGACAGGGAAGAACACTGAAGCTTTCTTT
CDR3aa: CASSPTGKNTEAFF

abundance: .
j_gene: TRBJ2-3
d_gene: TRBD2
v_gene: TRBV18
CDR3nt: TGTGCCAGCTCACCCACCCGGGGGGATGGGGCCGGGTCGCAGTATTTT
CDR3aa: CASSPTRGDGAGSQYF

abundance: .
j_gene: TRBJ1-4
d_gene: TRBD1
v_gene: TRBV27
CDR3nt: TGTGCCAGCATGGGGGACAGGCGTGAAAAACTGTTTTTT
CDR3aa: CASMGDRREKLFF